This T cell receptor beta chain was captured in a study of blood T cell repertoires in COVID-19. In the study overall: Researchers got acute and convalescent COVID-19 samples from the United States, Italy and Spain. PBMCs, B-cell-depleted T cells, or T cells provided the cDNA or gDNA that made up the material.

Profiling relied on immunoSEQ multiplex PCR, and the TCRdb table lists in-frame clones only, not all of them. Of some 240,000 clones listed, roughly 79% are singletons. This CDR3 region has 16 residues. Per the germline V gene, CDR1 is KGHSH and CDR2 is LQKENI. Trimming removed 3 bases from V and 2 bases from J, with 16 bases in between. Enrolment of Seattle patients took place during active infection, and they were followed longitudinally. The specimen was peripheral blood. J is TRBJ2-5 and V is TRBV18; D is possibly TRBD2 (5 bases). The source of this sequence is a woman aged 80 or over with COVID-19, enrolled during active disease. CDR3 protein: CASSPQRSGVQETQYF. The CDR3 nucleotides are TGTGCCAGCTCACCTCAAAGGAGCGGAGTTCAAGAGACCCAGTACTTC.